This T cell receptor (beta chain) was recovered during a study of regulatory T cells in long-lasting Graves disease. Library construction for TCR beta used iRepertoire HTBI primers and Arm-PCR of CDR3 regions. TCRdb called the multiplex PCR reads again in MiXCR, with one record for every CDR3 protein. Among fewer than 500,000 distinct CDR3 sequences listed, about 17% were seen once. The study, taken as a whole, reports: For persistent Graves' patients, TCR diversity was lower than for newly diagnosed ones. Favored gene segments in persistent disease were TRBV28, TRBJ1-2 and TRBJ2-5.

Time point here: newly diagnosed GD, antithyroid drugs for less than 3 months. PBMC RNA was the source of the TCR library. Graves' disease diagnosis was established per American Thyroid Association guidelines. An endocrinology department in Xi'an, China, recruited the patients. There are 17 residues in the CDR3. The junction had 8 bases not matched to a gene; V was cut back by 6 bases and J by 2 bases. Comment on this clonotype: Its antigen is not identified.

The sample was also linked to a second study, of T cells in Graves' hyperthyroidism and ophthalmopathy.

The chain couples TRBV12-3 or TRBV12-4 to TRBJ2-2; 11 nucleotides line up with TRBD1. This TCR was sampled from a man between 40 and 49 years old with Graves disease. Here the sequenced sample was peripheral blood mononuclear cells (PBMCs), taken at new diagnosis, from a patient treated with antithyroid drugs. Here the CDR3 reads CASSTGTGGGNTGELFF. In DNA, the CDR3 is TGTGCCAGCAGCACCGGGACAGGGGGTGGAAACACCGGGGAGCTGTTTTTT.